One T cell receptor beta chain is described in this entry. What it recognizes is unknown. This sample is drawn from a study of OX40 agonist ivuxolimab in advanced cancers. Study-wide context: The treatment was a fully human IgG2 OX40 agonist, ivuxolimab. Every 2 weeks, ivuxolimab was infused into the patients intravenously at between 0.01 and 10 mg/kg. Study outcomes and limitations: Near-lowest levels of clonal expansion characterized partial responders at 0.1-3.0 mg/kg.

Using immunoSEQ multiplex PCR, the repertoire was profiled, and TCRdb retains in-frame clones only, with some absent. The sample comprises under 70,000 clones, approximately 83% of which are singletons, and over 9.5% rests with the top ten. Blood draws occurred at baseline, cycle 4 day 1, and cycle 7 day 1. V dropped 5 bases and J dropped 0 bases, with 15 bases sitting between them. The CDR3 runs 15 residues. Per germline, CDR1 SGHNT and CDR2 YYREEE (reference sequence). This chain connects TRBV5-4 to TRBJ2-7, with D possibly being TRBD1 (6 bases). This TCR derives from an adult with an advanced solid tumor such as melanoma, head and neck, liver or kidney cancer. This material consisted of CD4+ or CD8+ T cells sorted from blood, taken in a trial of the OX40 agonist ivuxolimab. This CDR3 reads CASRPGVTSSYEQYF. The CDR3 coding sequence is TGTGCCAGCAGACCAGGGGTCACCAGCTCCTACGAGCAGTACTTC.